These 11 T cell receptor beta chains came from one sample sequenced in a study of shared clonotypes between healthy human individuals. Some clones are missing from TCRdb's copy, which holds only in-frame ones; the method was immunoSEQ multiplex PCR. The sample carries more than 850,000 clones, more than 75% recorded once. Sequences were obtained from memory CD4+ T cells from PBMCs. Subset in this sample: CD45RA-negative fraction. The receptor set was obtained from a man between 18 and 35 years old in good health. Some clones in this sample may be carry-over from other donors' samples.

For this clone: A read error may account for a junction end that differs from germline. The chain is built from TRBV7-2 and TRBJ1-3; D not resolved. The CDR3 covers 13 residues. Germline V gene sequence: CDR1 SGHTA, CDR2 FQGNSA. CDR3 sequence: CASSLDPGHTIYF. The CDR3 DNA sequence: TGTGCCAGCAGCTTGGACCCTGGACACACCATATATTTT. The variable domain in full, with the rest retrieved from reference TRBV7-2 and TRBJ1-3, is GAGVSQSPSNKVTEKGKDVELRCDPISGHTALYWYRQSLGQGLEFLIYFQGNSAPDKSGLPSDRFSAERTGGSVSTLTIQRTQQEDSAVYLCASSLDPGHTIYFGEGSWLTVV.

The V gene is TRBV7-9, the J gene TRBJ2-7; a possible D gene is TRBD1 (6 bases). Germline values: CDR1 SEHNR, CDR2 FQNEAQ (reference sequence). CDR3 length: 13 residues. Trimming removed 7 bases at V and 3 bases at J, with 13 bases between. The CDR3 region is CASTDQGGYEQYF. CDR3 DNA: TGTGCCAGCACCGATCAAGGGGGCTACGAGCAGTACTTC.

This chain connects TRBV2 to TRBJ2-2; weak D call: TRBD1 (6 bases). Trimming left V 6 bases short and J 0 bases short, with 17 bases between. CDR3 length equals 17 residues. Germline V gene lookup returns CDR1 SNHLY and CDR2 FYNNEI. As DNA, the CDR3 is TGTGCCAGCAGCGCGTACCGACAGGTAGCGAACACCGGGGAGCTGTTTTTT. Translated: CASSAYRQVANTGELFF.

This clone was picked up a small number of times. This chain joins TRBV10-3 and TRBJ2-5, with 7 nucleotides matching TRBD1. The J call may be in error: the DNA end matches TRBJ2-7 better. This CDR3 has 14 amino acids. From germline, CDR1 is ENHRY and CDR2 SYGVKD. As DNA, the CDR3 is TGTGCCATCAGGGAGACAGGGATCTCCTACGAGCAGTACTTC. Translated, it gives CAIRETGISYEQYF.

V usage is TRBV6-1 and J usage is TRBJ1-2; D is undetermined. The CDR3 totals 14 residues. The germline V gene encodes CDR1 MNHNS and CDR2 SASEGT. Trimming shortened V by 1 base and J by 4 bases, and 10 bases separated the two germline ends. The CDR3 here is CASSEGIDFYGYTF. For the CDR3, the DNA is TGTGCCAGCAGTGAAGGTATAGACTTCTATGGCTACACCTTC.

The chain links TRBV30 to TRBJ1-1; D unresolved. The CDR3 runs 12 residues. V was pared by 1 base and J by 6 bases, with 9 bases between. CDR1 and CDR2 from the germline V gene are GTSNPN and SVGIG (reference sequence). CDR3 coding DNA: TGTGCCTGGAGTGCGGGGTGGGCTGAAGCTTTCTTT. Its translation: CAWSAGWAEAFF.

The chain carries TRBV30 and TRBJ2-7, with D perhaps matching TRBD2 (5 bases). This CDR3 is 14 amino acids long. From germline, CDR1 is GTSNPN and CDR2 SVGIG (reference sequence). The germline V and J ends were trimmed by 3 bases and 1 base, with 13 bases remaining between them. The CDR3 region is CAWRERAKSYEQYF. CDR3 sequence (DNA): TGTGCCTGGAGGGAGAGGGCAAAGTCCTACGAGCAGTACTTC.

This clone has ten or more counts. The chain joins TRBV29-1 to TRBJ2-3, with 9 bases aligning to TRBD2. This CDR3 contains 14 residues. Trimming took 3 bases from V and 0 from J; bases not matched to a gene: 1. CDR1 and CDR2 (germline): SQVTM, ANQGSEA. CDR3 region: CSVETSGSTDTQYF. CDR3 nucleotide sequence: TGCAGCGTTGAGACTAGCGGTAGCACAGATACGCAGTATTTT.

V usage is TRBV7-3 and J usage is TRBJ2-5, with D tentatively TRBD2 (6 bases). V was clipped by 1 base and J by 2 bases, with 14 bases between them. Germline values: CDR1 SGHTA, CDR2 FQGTGA. The CDR3 sequence is 16 residues long. CDR3 bases: TGTGCCAGCAGCTTAAGAGGGGCGGGACCTCAAGAGACCCAGTACTTC. Translation gives CASSLRGAGPQETQYF.

The genes are TRBV28 and TRBJ2-7; D uncertain. This CDR3 spans 15 amino acids. Germline lookup yields CDR1 MDHEN and CDR2 SYDVKM. V was cut by 2 bases and J by 8 bases, with 19 bases left in between. CDR3 protein: CASSLPGGGSGKQYF. The CDR3, as DNA: TGTGCCAGCAGTTTACCCGGCGGTGGAAGTGGGAAGCAGTACTTC.

As for this clone: Other DNA sequences within the sample encode an identical CDR3. This chain joins TRBV11-2 and TRBJ2-1; maybe TRBD1 (5 bases). V was pared by 1 base and J by 5 bases, with 12 bases between. Per the germline V gene, CDR1 is SGHAT and CDR2 is FQNNGV. The CDR3 runs to 15 residues. The CDR3 DNA sequence: TGTGCCAGCAGCTTAGGGGCAGGGCTAAACAATGAGCAGTTCTTC. Translation: CASSLGAGLNNEQFF.